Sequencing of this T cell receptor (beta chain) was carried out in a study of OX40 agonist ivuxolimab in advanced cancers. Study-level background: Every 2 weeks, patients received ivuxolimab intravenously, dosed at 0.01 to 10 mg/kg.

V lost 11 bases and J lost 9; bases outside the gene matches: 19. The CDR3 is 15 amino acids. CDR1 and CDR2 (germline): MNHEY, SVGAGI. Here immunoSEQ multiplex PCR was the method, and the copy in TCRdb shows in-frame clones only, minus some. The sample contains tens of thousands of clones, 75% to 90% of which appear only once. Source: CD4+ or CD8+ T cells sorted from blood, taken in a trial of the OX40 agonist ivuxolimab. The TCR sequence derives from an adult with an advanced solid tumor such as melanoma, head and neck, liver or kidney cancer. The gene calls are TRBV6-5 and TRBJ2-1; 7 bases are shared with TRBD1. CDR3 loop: CASRAPGQTFGEQFF. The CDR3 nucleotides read TGTGCCTCCCGCGCCCCGGGACAGACCTTCGGTGAGCAGTTCTTC.